What follows are 24 T cell receptor beta chains derived from one specimen sequenced in a study of cytomegalovirus exposure and HLA in healthy donors. Use of 60 Vbeta and 13 Jbeta primers characterized the PCR. Libraries were prepared by immunoSEQ multiplex PCR; TCRdb keeps only in-frame clonotypes and omits some of them. The profile shows about 130,000 clones, approximately 77% of them singletons. Sequenced: PBMCs. The receptors come from a woman aged 40-49 years in good health and CMV-seronegative.

The V call is TRBV11-3, the J call TRBJ2-3; a possible D gene is TRBD2 (6 bases). Germline V CDR1 and CDR2: SGHNT, YENEEA. The length of the CDR3 is 16 residues. V was clipped by 5 bases and J by 0 bases, with 15 bases between them. DNA of the CDR3: TGTGCCAGCAGCGTTGGCGGGGATACTAGCACAGATACGCAGTATTTT. It yields the protein CASSVGGDTSTDTQYF. Based on the CDR3 plus reference TRBV11-3 and TRBJ2-3, the full variable domain is EAGVVQSPRYKIIEKKQPVAFWCNPISGHNTLYWYLQNLGQGPELLIRYENEEAVDDSQLPKDRFSAERLKGVDSTLKIQPAELGDSAVYLCASSVGGDTSTDTQYFGPGTRLTVL.

The V gene is TRBV18, the J gene TRBJ2-5, with D tentatively TRBD2 (5 bases). CDR3 length: 15 amino acids. The ends were cut back, 1 base at V and 0 bases at J, with 9 bases in the middle. Germline V gene lookup returns CDR1 KGHSH and CDR2 LQKENI. The chain's CDR3 is CASSPRLANQETQYF. CDR3 bases: TGTGCCAGCTCACCACGGTTAGCGAACCAAGAGACCCAGTACTTC.

This clone was found a few times. The V gene is TRBV5-1, the J gene TRBJ2-3; TRBD2 agrees at 10 bases. Trimming at V came to 3 bases and at J to 2 bases, leaving 9 bases not matched to a gene. Germline V gene sequence: CDR1 SGHRS, CDR2 YFSETQ. The CDR3 totals 17 residues. Here the CDR3 reads CASSWGVAGGLTDTQYF. Written as DNA, the CDR3 is TGCGCCAGCAGCTGGGGGGTAGCGGGGGGCCTCACAGATACGCAGTATTTT.

This chain links TRBV7-2 with TRBJ2-2; 9 bases fit TRBD1. The V gene's germline CDR1 is SGHTA and CDR2 FQGNSA. The CDR3 runs 17 residues. J gave up 8 bases and V 1 base, and 11 bases lay outside the gene matches. CDR3 DNA sequence: TGTGCCAGCAGCTTAGTGGGACAGGGCCGTCGGAGGGGGGAGCTGTTTTTT. Protein sequence: CASSLVGQGRRRGELFF.

V usage is TRBV6-5 and J usage is TRBJ1-1; D is unresolved. The CDR3 consists of 13 residues. Per the germline V gene, CDR1 is MNHEY and CDR2 is SVGAGI. V was shortened by 2 bases and J by 5 bases, with 9 bases between the two germline ends. The CDR3 nucleotides read TGTGCCAGCAGTTACGGGAGAGAAACTGAAGCTTTCTTT. This sequence encodes CASSYGRETEAFF.

Only one count was recorded for this clone. The rearrangement links TRBV6-5 to TRBJ1-2, with 9 nucleotides matching TRBD1. CDR1 and CDR2 from the germline V gene are MNHEY and SVGAGI. The CDR3 has 15 residues. V was pared by 6 bases and J by 2 bases, with 7 bases of the junction left unmatched. DNA of the CDR3: TGTGCCAGCAGACCCAACAGGGGGCCGAACTATGGCTACACCTTC. Protein: CASRPNRGPNYGYTF.

This clone was picked up many times. This sequence joins TRBV6-5 and TRBJ1-4; 8 bases match TRBD1. Germline V gene data show CDR1 as MNHEY and CDR2 as SVGAGI. The V and J ends lost 6 bases and 5 bases, in that order; junction bases with no gene match: 5. This CDR3 has 14 amino acids. The CDR3 sequence: CASRSQGANEKLFF. In DNA, the CDR3 is TGTGCCAGCAGAAGTCAGGGGGCAAATGAAAAACTGTTTTTT.

The rearrangement uses TRBV2 and TRBJ2-3; 8 nucleotides match TRBD1. V shed 4 bases, J shed 1 base, and the junction held 10 bases outside the gene matches. The CDR3 is 17 residues long. The germline V gene encodes CDR1 SNHLY and CDR2 FYNNEI. The CDR3 protein is CASSAGQGVFGTDTQYF. CDR3 bases: TGTGCCAGCAGTGCAGGACAGGGAGTCTTTGGCACAGATACGCAGTATTTT.

The V call is TRBV5-1, the J call TRBJ2-1, with 7 bases that match TRBD2. Germline CDR1 reads SGHRS; CDR2 reads YFSETQ. The length of the CDR3 is 15 residues. V was clipped by 0 bases and J by 4 bases; unmatched bases: 4. CDR3 amino acids: CASSLGAGMYNEQFF. The CDR3 DNA reads TGCGCCAGCAGCTTGGGAGCGGGGATGTACAATGAGCAGTTCTTC. The entire variable domain, with the rest obtained from reference TRBV5-1 and TRBJ2-1, is as follows: KAGVTQTPRYLIKTRGQQVTLSCSPISGHRSVSWYQQTPGQGLQFLFEYFSETQRNKGNFPGRFSGRQFSNSRSEMNVSTLELGDSALYLCASSLGAGMYNEQFFGPGTRLTVL.

The rearrangement joins TRBV28 to TRBJ1-1; tentatively, D is TRBD1 (6 bases). The CDR3 covers 16 residues. V was cut by 5 bases and J by 4 bases, with 20 bases left in between. Germline lookup yields CDR1 MDHEN and CDR2 SYDVKM. The CDR3 loop reads CASSPWDILKSTEAFF. CDR3 nucleotides: TGTGCCAGCAGTCCCTGGGACATCTTGAAGAGCACTGAAGCTTTCTTT.

The CDR3 DNA reads TGTGCCAGCCTCAAAGGCGGCAGGGACACCGGGGAGCTGTTTTTT. It yields the protein CASLKGGRDTGELFF. This chain joins TRBV6-1 and TRBJ2-2, with D perhaps TRBD1 (5 bases). The CDR3 extends over 15 amino acids. Germline lookup yields CDR1 MNHNS and CDR2 SASEGT. V lost 8 bases and J 3 bases, leaving 16 bases between the germline ends.

CDR3 nucleotides: TGTGCCATCAGGGGGGGTTTGTTGGGGCACTATGGCTACACCTTC. Amino acid sequence: CAIRGGLLGHYGYTF. The gene calls are TRBV10-3 and TRBJ1-2, with a tentative D call TRBD1 (5 bases). With 6 bases removed from V and 3 bases from J, the gap between germline ends came to 17 bases. The CDR3 covers 15 residues. Germline CDR1 and CDR2: ENHRY and SYGVKD.

CDR3 DNA: TGTGCCAGCAGCTTGCGGTCAGGGGCCCCTAGACTAGCCAAAAACATTCAGTACTTC. Translated: CASSLRSGAPRLAKNIQYF. V is TRBV5-4 and J is TRBJ2-4; D is possibly TRBD1 (6 bases). There are 19 residues in the CDR3. V shed 1 base and J shed 0 bases, with 20 bases lying between them. CDR1 and CDR2 (germline): SGHNT, YYREEE (reference sequence).

This rearrangement joins TRBV5-1 to TRBJ2-7; TRBD1 matches at 12 bases. Trimming took 0 bases from V and 3 from J; bases not matched to a gene: 4. The CDR3 runs 16 residues. Germline CDR1 reads SGHRS; CDR2 reads YFSETQ. The CDR3 DNA sequence: TGCGCCAGCAGCTTGGGCCGGGACAGGGGGCTCTACGAGCAGTACTTC. Translating it yields CASSLGRDRGLYEQYF.

This clone was counted once. V is TRBV4-1 and J is TRBJ1-6; D may be TRBD1 (5 bases). With 0 bases removed from V and 3 bases from J, the gap between germline ends came to 12 bases. The CDR3 contains 17 residues. CDR1 is MGHRA, CDR2 YSYEKL, per germline. The CDR3 bases are TGCGCCAGCAGCCAAGATCAGAAGGGGAACTATAATTCACCCCTCCACTTT. Translating it yields CASSQDQKGNYNSPLHF.

The count of this clone is one. The J gene is TRBJ1-1, the V gene TRBV4-1, with D uncertain. Germline-derived CDR1 and CDR2 are MGHRA and YSYEKL. The V gene lost 1 base and the J gene lost 10 bases, with 16 bases spanning the gap. This CDR3 has 14 residues. The CDR3 bases are TGCGCCAGCAGCCAAGTCTCTAAGGAGATCGGAGCTTTCTTT. Its translation is CASSQVSKEIGAFF.

This chain links TRBV27 with TRBJ2-7; tentatively, D is TRBD2 (7 bases). V was clipped by 7 bases and J by 2 bases, with 15 bases between them. The V gene's germline CDR1 is MNHEY and CDR2 SMNVEV (reference sequence). CDR3 size: 14 residues. Here the CDR3 reads CASTSGAGAYEQYF. The CDR3 DNA reads as TGTGCCAGCACGTCGGGGGCGGGGGCCTACGAGCAGTACTTC.

V gene TRBV7-9 combines with J gene TRBJ2-3; no definite D call. The CDR3 has 15 residues. Trimming shortened V by 5 bases and J by 3 bases, and 15 bases separated the two germline ends. Per germline, CDR1 SEHNR and CDR2 FQNEAQ (reference sequence). The CDR3 DNA follows: TGTGCCAGCAGCCATATTCAAGAGAGGACAGATACGCAGTATTTT. It is translated as CASSHIQERTDTQYF.

The chain is built from TRBV10-3 and TRBJ1-2; D unclear. The CDR3 is made up of 14 amino acids. Between the trimmed V and J ends, which lost 4 bases and 4 bases, there was a span of 13 bases. Germline V gene lookup returns CDR1 ENHRY and CDR2 SYGVKD. This CDR3 reads CAISADRQVYGYTF. For the CDR3, the DNA is TGTGCCATCAGTGCCGATAGGCAGGTCTATGGCTACACCTTC.

For this clone: One end of the junction varies from germline; a read error may be responsible. The chain combines TRBV29-1 with TRBJ2-1, with 12 bases matching TRBD2. Germline CDR1 and CDR2: SQVTM and ANQGSEA. This CDR3 comprises 14 residues. The DNA of the CDR3 is TGCAGCGCCGTGACTAGCGGGGGCCACTGGAGGGGGGTCTTC. It specifies CSAVTSGGHWRGVF.

The chain carries TRBV29-1 and TRBJ1-3; no definite D call. Germline assignment: CDR1 SQVTM and CDR2 ANQGSEA. Trimming took off 1 base at V and 2 bases at J, with 9 bases between the two ends. The CDR3 contains 14 residues. For the CDR3, the DNA is TGCAGCGTTGAAGGCGGGTCCCCTGGAAACACCATATATTTT. Translated, it gives CSVEGGSPGNTIYF.

The gene calls are TRBV29-1 and TRBJ2-7, with D tentatively TRBD1 (6 bases). The V gene lost 6 bases and the J gene lost 1 base, with 13 bases spanning the gap. This CDR3 is 13 amino acids long. Germline lookup yields CDR1 SQVTM and CDR2 ANQGSEA. CDR3 residues: CSVKRGSSYEQYF. Written as DNA, the CDR3 is TGCAGCGTCAAGAGGGGGAGTTCCTACGAGCAGTACTTC.

This clone was found once. The chain carries TRBV7-2 and TRBJ2-7; D is possibly TRBD2 (6 bases). Germline CDR1 is SGHTA and CDR2 is FQGNSA. The V gene lost 1 base and the J gene lost 0 bases, with 16 bases spanning the gap. The length of the CDR3 is 17 residues. CDR3 region: CASSLGRGGASSYEQYF. CDR3 bases: TGTGCCAGCAGCTTAGGTCGTGGCGGGGCGTCCTCCTACGAGCAGTACTTC.

The rearrangement links TRBV2 to TRBJ2-6, with a possible D match to TRBD2 (7 bases). Trimming took off 7 bases at V and 4 bases at J, with 14 bases between the two ends. Germline V lookup: CDR1 SNHLY, CDR2 FYNNEI. This CDR3 comprises 15 residues. CDR3 sequence reads: CASMGGATGANVLTF. DNA for the CDR3: TGTGCCAGCATGGGGGGGGCAACGGGGGCCAACGTCCTGACTTTC.